The 6 T cell receptor beta chains below come from one sample, sequenced in a study of beta chain features in type 1 diabetes. Study-level points and caveats: Moderately but significantly shorter TCRB CDR3s were found in Type 1 diabetes patients in all four CD4+ subsets.

These receptors' antigens are unknown. The investigators reverse transcribed all of the isolated RNA, so they sequenced expressed TCRB transcripts. Generated by immunoSEQ multiplex PCR, the TCRdb table keeps only in-frame clones and is missing some. The sample records 50,000 or so clones, under 50% being singletons. The sample comprised Tregs from blood. These receptors originate from a man in his thirties or forties with type 1 diabetes.

This chain links TRBV5-1 with TRBJ2-7; D is possibly TRBD1 (5 bases). CDR1 and CDR2 (germline): SGHRS, YFSETQ. Trimming removed 4 bases at V and 6 bases at J, with 17 bases between. The CDR3 totals 14 residues. CDR3 bases: TGCGCCAGCAGCGATCAATCTGGGGCCTCCGAGCAGTACTTC. This gives the protein CASSDQSGASEQYF. Full variable domain (missing parts from reference TRBV5-1 and TRBJ2-7): KAGVTQTPRYLIKTRGQQVTLSCSPISGHRSVSWYQQTPGQGLQFLFEYFSETQRNKGNFPGRFSGRQFSNSRSEMNVSTLELGDSALYLCASSDQSGASEQYFGPGTRLTVT.

The chain links TRBV27 to TRBJ1-4, with a weak D call TRBD1 (5 bases). The V gene lost 8 bases and the J gene lost 0 bases, with 7 bases spanning the gap. The germline gives CDR1 MNHEY, CDR2 SMNVEV (reference sequence). The CDR3 contains 13 residues. The DNA of the CDR3 is TGTGCCAGCGGGGGGGCAACTAATGAAAAACTGTTTTTT. It yields the protein CASGGATNEKLFF.

Only a few counts were recorded for this clone. The V gene is TRBV18, the J gene TRBJ2-1; possible D gene TRBD2, 6 bases. V was trimmed by 4 bases and J by 7 bases, leaving 14 bases between them. The CDR3 covers 14 residues. From germline, CDR1 is KGHSH and CDR2 LQKENI. The DNA for the CDR3 is TGTGCCAGCTCACAGGACACGGGGGAGAATGAGCAGTTCTTC. This translates into CASSQDTGENEQFF.

The chain recombines TRBV7-2 with TRBJ1-5; no clear D. The germline CDR1 and CDR2 sequences are SGHTA and FQGNSA. V dropped 4 bases and J dropped 7 bases, with 11 bases sitting between them. The CDR3 consists of 13 residues. Here the CDR3 reads CASSYMGEQPQHF. The CDR3 DNA sequence: TGTGCCAGCAGCTATATGGGCGAACAGCCCCAGCATTTT.

CDR3 protein: CSALKAEAFF. The DNA of the CDR3 is TGCAGTGCTCTGAAAGCCGAAGCTTTCTTT. The genes are TRBV20-1 and TRBJ1-1, with D unresolved. Trimming cost V 5 bases and J 8 bases, with 9 bases left between them. CDR3 size: 10 residues. Germline V gene lookup returns CDR1 DFQATT and CDR2 SNEGSKA (reference sequence).

The sample holds a few counts of this clone. J is TRBJ2-5 and V is TRBV20-1; perhaps TRBD2 as D (6 bases). V was cut by 5 bases and J by 5 bases, with 6 bases left in between. The CDR3 sequence is 10 residues long. Germline-derived CDR1 and CDR2 are DFQATT and SNEGSKA (reference sequence). Written as DNA, the CDR3 is TGCAGTGCTCGGGAGGAGACCCAGTACTTC. Encoded protein: CSAREETQYF.